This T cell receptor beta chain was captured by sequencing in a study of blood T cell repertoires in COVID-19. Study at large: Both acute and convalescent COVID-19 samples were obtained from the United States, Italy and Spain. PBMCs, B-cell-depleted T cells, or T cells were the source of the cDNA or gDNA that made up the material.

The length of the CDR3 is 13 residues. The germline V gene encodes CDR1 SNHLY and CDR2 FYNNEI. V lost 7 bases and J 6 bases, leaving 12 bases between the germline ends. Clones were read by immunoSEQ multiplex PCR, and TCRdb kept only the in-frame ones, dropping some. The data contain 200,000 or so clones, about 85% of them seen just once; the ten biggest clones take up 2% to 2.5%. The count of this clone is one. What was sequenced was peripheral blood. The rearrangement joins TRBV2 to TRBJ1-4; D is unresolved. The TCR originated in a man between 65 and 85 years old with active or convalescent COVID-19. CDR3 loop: CASKNQAHEKLFF. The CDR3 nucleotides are TGTGCCAGCAAGAATCAGGCTCATGAAAAACTGTTTTTT.